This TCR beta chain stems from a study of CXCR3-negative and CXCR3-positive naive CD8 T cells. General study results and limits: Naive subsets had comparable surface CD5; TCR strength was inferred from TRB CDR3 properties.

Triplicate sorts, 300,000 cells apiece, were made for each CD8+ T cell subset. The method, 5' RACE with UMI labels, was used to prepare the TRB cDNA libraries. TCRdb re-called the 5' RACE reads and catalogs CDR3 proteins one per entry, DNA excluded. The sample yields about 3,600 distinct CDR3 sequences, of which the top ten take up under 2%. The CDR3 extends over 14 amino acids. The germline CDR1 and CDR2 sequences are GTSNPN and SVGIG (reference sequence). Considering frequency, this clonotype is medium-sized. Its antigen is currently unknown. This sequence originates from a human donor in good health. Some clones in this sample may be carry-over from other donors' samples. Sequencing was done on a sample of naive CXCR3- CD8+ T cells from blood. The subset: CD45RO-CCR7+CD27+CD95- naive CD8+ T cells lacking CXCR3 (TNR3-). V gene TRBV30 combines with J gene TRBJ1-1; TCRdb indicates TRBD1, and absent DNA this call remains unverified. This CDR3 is CAWSTRATRAEAFF. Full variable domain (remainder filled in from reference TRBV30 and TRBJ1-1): SQTIHQWPATLVQPVGSPLSLECTVEGTSNPNLYWYRQAAGRGLQLLFYSVGIGQISSEVPQNLSASRPQDRQFILSSKKLLLSDSGFYLCAWSTRATRAEAFFGQGTRLTVV.